This note documents a single TCR beta chain sequence. This sample stems from a study of shared T cell receptors in the human thymus. This CDR3 spans 16 amino acids. From germline, CDR1 is SGHDN and CDR2 FVKESK. V was pared by 3 bases and J by 2 bases, with 6 bases of the junction left unmatched. Sequencing was performed with immunoSEQ multiplex PCR; in TCRdb, only in-frame clones are kept and a portion is missing. The sample records hundreds of thousands of clones, around 95% being singletons. The chain is built from TRBV14 and TRBJ2-7, with TRBD1 identical over 11 bases. The receptor comes from a human donor. Source material: thymocytes. The CDR3 coding sequence is TGTGCCAGCAGCCAGTACCGGGACAGGGGGGCCTACGAGCAGTACTTC. This encodes CASSQYRDRGAYEQYF.